Below, 28 T cell receptor beta chains from the same sample are listed, as sequenced in a study of blood T cells in healthy people across ages. The use of a sample-barcoded 5' primer and a J-beta primer mix characterized a second PCR of 7 to 11 cycles. TCRdb fed the 5' RACE reads into MiXCR, producing one record per CDR3 protein. This table holds hundreds of thousands of distinct CDR3 sequences, more than 45% found once. Sequencing used blood. The receptors come from an elderly woman in good health.

V and J are TRBV6-1 and TRBJ2-3; the D gene is possibly TRBD1 (6 bases). This CDR3 has 15 residues. Germline CDR1 reads MNHNS; CDR2 reads SASEGT. The V and J ends lost 7 bases and 1 base respectively, with 15 bases between them. The CDR3, as DNA: TGTGCCAGCACCATGATGAAGGGGGGCACAGATACGCAGTATTTT. Its translation: CASTMMKGGTDTQYF.

This clonotype was detected ten times or more. The rearrangement links TRBV7-9 to TRBJ2-5; tentatively, D is TRBD1 (6 bases). Trimming removed 2 bases at V and 0 bases at J, with 10 bases between. CDR1 and CDR2 from the germline V gene are SEHNR and FQNEAQ (reference sequence). The CDR3 sequence is 15 residues long. This chain's CDR3 is CASSLTTGYQETQYF. The CDR3, as DNA: TGTGCCAGCAGCTTAACCACAGGGTACCAAGAGACCCAGTACTTC.

J is TRBJ1-5 and V is TRBV12-3 or TRBV12-4; 10 nucleotides line up with TRBD1. The CDR3 runs 16 residues. V lost 5 bases to trimming and J lost 2 bases; unmatched junction nucleotides: 6. The CDR3 DNA sequence: TGTGCCAGCAGTGCCAGGACAGGGGGTGGCAATCAGCCCCAGCATTTT. Amino acid sequence: CASSARTGGGNQPQHF.

The rearrangement uses TRBV21-1 and TRBJ2-1. TRBV21-1 is an annotated pseudogene. This CDR3 spans 15 amino acids. The CDR3 protein is CASSNETGAYNEQFF. CDR3 bases: TGTGCCAGCAGCAACGAGACAGGAGCTTACAATGAGCAGTTCTTC.

The chain is built from TRBV27 and TRBJ2-6; 12 bases fit TRBD2. The germline V gene has CDR1 MNHEY and CDR2 SMNVEV (reference sequence). Germline trimming cut 6 bases from V and 0 bases from J; bases unmatched to any gene: 6. There are 18 residues in the CDR3. The CDR3 DNA reads TGTGCCAGCAGCTCCCTAGCGGGAGGGCCCTCTGGGGCCAACGTCCTGACTTTC. Protein: CASSSLAGGPSGANVLTF.

The rearrangement uses TRBV20-1 and TRBJ2-7; 8 bases map to TRBD2. The CDR3 consists of 13 residues. Losses at the gene ends were 3 bases for V and 2 bases for J; bases not matched to a gene: 3. Per germline, CDR1 DFQATT and CDR2 SNEGSKA (reference sequence). The CDR3 nucleotides read TGCAGTGCTAGCCGGGGGGGGGCCTACGAGCAGTACTTC. Its protein product is CSASRGGAYEQYF.

This clonotype came up a few times. The chain employs TRBV7-2 and TRBJ2-1; TRBD2 matches 11 bases. The CDR3 totals 15 residues. Germline-derived CDR1 and CDR2 are SGHTA and FQGNSA. J was trimmed by 7 bases and V by 3 bases; bases with no gene match: 5. The CDR3 spells CASSFSGGAGNEQFF. The CDR3 DNA reads as TGTGCCAGCAGCTTTAGCGGGGGGGCTGGAAATGAGCAGTTCTTC.

V and J are TRBV20-1 and TRBJ2-5; 15 nucleotides agree with TRBD2. From germline, CDR1 is DFQATT and CDR2 SNEGSKA (reference sequence). J was trimmed by 7 bases and V by 2 bases; bases with no gene match: 11. This CDR3 has 17 amino acids. The CDR3 loop is CSARPPGTSGGYPTQYF. CDR3 nucleotide sequence: TGCAGTGCTAGACCTCCCGGGACTAGCGGGGGGTACCCGACCCAGTACTTC.

The J gene is TRBJ2-2, the V gene TRBV7-3; D call uncertain. V shed 6 bases and J shed 4 bases, with 15 bases lying between them. The germline gives CDR1 SGHTA, CDR2 FQGTGA. The CDR3 contains 15 residues. CDR3 coding DNA: TGTGCCAGCAGTCCCGGGCCCCCTAGCACCGGGGAGCTGTTTTTT. Translating gives CASSPGPPSTGELFF.

This chain connects TRBV7-8 to TRBJ1-1; D remains ambiguous. The CDR3 consists of 13 residues. Per germline, CDR1 SGHVS and CDR2 FQNEAQ. Trimming took off 3 bases at V and 3 bases at J, with 8 bases between the two ends. CDR3 in amino acids: CASSFSLDTEAFF. The DNA of the CDR3 is TGTGCCAGCAGCTTCTCGTTGGACACTGAAGCTTTCTTT.

The J gene is TRBJ2-7, the V gene TRBV4-3, with D possibly matching TRBD2 (5 bases). Germline V CDR1 and CDR2: LGHNA, YSLEER. This CDR3 is built from 15 residues. V gave up 0 bases and J gave up 1 base, with 10 bases separating them. CDR3 region: CASSQDWRASYEQYF. The CDR3 DNA reads TGCGCCAGCAGCCAAGATTGGCGGGCATCCTACGAGCAGTACTTC.

The table lists this clonotype with many counts. The chain joins TRBV27 to TRBJ2-7; unclear D gene. Germline CDR1 and CDR2: MNHEY and SMNVEV (reference sequence). The CDR3 extends over 14 amino acids. The germline V and J ends were trimmed by 6 bases and 2 bases, with 14 bases remaining between them. The CDR3 reads CASSSSVAPYEQYF. DNA for the CDR3: TGTGCCAGCAGCTCCTCGGTGGCCCCCTACGAGCAGTACTTC.

This clonotype was observed once. V and J are TRBV20-1 and TRBJ2-1, with a possible D match to TRBD2 (5 bases). This CDR3 contains 17 residues. V shed 0 bases and J shed 10 bases, with 25 bases lying between them. CDR1 and CDR2 from the germline V gene are DFQATT and SNEGSKA (reference sequence). The CDR3, as DNA: TGCAGTGCTAGAGATTCAGTTTTGGAGGCAGCCCTGGGGGAGCAGTTCTTC. Translated, it gives CSARDSVLEAALGEQFF.

Regarding this clonotype: This could be a read error, since a much larger clone is one nucleotide away. CDR3 nucleotide sequence: TGTGCCAGCAGCGTGTCCCGACAGAGCGAGACCCAGTACTTC. Its translation is CASSVSRQSETQYF. The chain links TRBV7-2 to TRBJ2-5; tentative D call: TRBD1 (5 bases). Trimming removed 5 bases from V and 5 bases from J, with 15 bases in between. Per germline, CDR1 SGHTA and CDR2 FQGNSA. This CDR3 has 14 residues.

This clonotype was detected ten times or more. V gene TRBV20-1 combines with J gene TRBJ2-3; 7 bases align to TRBD2. CDR3 length equals 16 residues. Trimming at V came to 3 bases and at J to 2 bases, leaving 11 bases not matched to a gene. Per germline, CDR1 DFQATT and CDR2 SNEGSKA (reference sequence). CDR3 residues: CSASGRWGTTTDTQYF. The CDR3, as DNA: TGCAGTGCTAGTGGCCGTTGGGGGACTACCACAGATACGCAGTATTTT.

In regard to this clonotype: A read error is possible here, since a much larger clone lies one base away. This rearrangement joins TRBV7-3 to TRBJ2-3; D assignment may be TRBD1 or TRBD2 (6 bases each). Germline-derived CDR1 and CDR2 are SGHTA and FQGTGA. Trimming removed 5 bases from V and 2 bases from J, with 8 bases in between. This CDR3 is 13 amino acids long. The CDR3 bases are TGTGCCAGCAGCGGGGGGCCCACAGATACGCAGTATTTT. As protein: CASSGGPTDTQYF.

The genes are TRBV27 and TRBJ2-5; D tentatively fits TRBD1 or TRBD2 (5 bases each). The end of the DNA fits TRBJ2-7 better, so the J call may be wrong. The CDR3 runs to 13 residues. CDR1 and CDR2 from the germline V gene are MNHEY and SMNVEV (reference sequence). The CDR3 bases are TGTGCCAGTCAGGTCGGGGCCCTGGGCGAGCAGTACTTC. Translated: CASQVGALGEQYF.

Concerning this clonotype itself: A much bigger clone sits one base away, suggesting this may be a read error. The chain is built from TRBV12-3 or TRBV12-4 and TRBJ2-1; no clear D gene. The assigned J gene may be wrong: the sequence end matches TRBJ2-7 better. The CDR3 is 12 amino acids. The CDR3 is CASRGLLNEQYF. CDR3 in DNA: TGTGCCAGCAGAGGCCTACTCAATGAGCAGTACTTC.

This clonotype was observed a few times. A much larger clone differs by one base, so this may be a read error. The chain couples TRBV6-5 to TRBJ2-5; 7 bases are shared with TRBD1. CDR3 size: 15 residues. Looked up from germline, CDR1 is MNHEY and CDR2 is SVGAGI. After removal of 0 bases from V and 11 bases from J, the junction contained 12 bases not matched to a gene. The CDR3 DNA follows: TGTGCCAGCAGTTACTCATTCACAGGGGTGGGTGAGCAGTACTTC. Encoded protein: CASSYSFTGVGEQYF.

This clonotype was seen at least ten times. The chain combines TRBV6-6 with TRBJ2-6, with D perhaps matching TRBD1 or TRBD2 (5 bases each). The CDR3 covers 16 residues. The germline gives CDR1 MNHNY, CDR2 SVGAGI (reference sequence). Trimming removed 2 bases from V and 2 bases from J, with 10 bases in between. DNA of the CDR3: TGTGCCAGCAGTTACGGGACCGCTCCTGGGGCCAACGTCCTGACTTTC. Translation gives CASSYGTAPGANVLTF.

This clonotype was observed at least ten times. The V gene is TRBV3-1, the J gene TRBJ2-1; unclear D gene. CDR1 and CDR2 (germline): LGHDT, YNNKEL (reference sequence). Between the trimmed V and J ends, which lost 4 bases and 0 bases, there was a span of 7 bases. The CDR3 runs 14 residues. CDR3 nucleotides: TGTGCCAGCAGCCGCGCCCCCTCCTACAATGAGCAGTTCTTC. Amino acid sequence: CASSRAPSYNEQFF.

In this sample, this clonotype turned up a few times. The chain combines TRBV7-2 with TRBJ2-7, with a tentative D call TRBD1 (5 bases). V was cut by 5 bases and J by 0 bases, with 17 bases left in between. The germline V gene encodes CDR1 SGHTA and CDR2 FQGNSA. This CDR3 region has 16 residues. CDR3 loop: CASSDPRTRTSYEQYF. The DNA of the CDR3 is TGTGCCAGCAGCGATCCTCGGACACGTACCTCCTACGAGCAGTACTTC.

This clonotype came up many times. The rearrangement joins TRBV28 to TRBJ2-1, with 12 bases aligning to TRBD2. After removal of 1 base from V and 4 bases from J, the junction contained 2 bases not matched to a gene. CDR1 MDHEN and CDR2 SYDVKM come from the germline V gene. CDR3 length: 16 residues. CDR3 protein: CASSLFGLAGYNEQFF. As DNA, the CDR3 is TGTGCCAGCAGTTTATTTGGACTAGCGGGGTACAATGAGCAGTTCTTC.

This clonotype was found many times. The rearrangement joins TRBV12-3 or TRBV12-4 to TRBJ2-3, with a possible D match to TRBD1 (6 bases). The CDR3 contains 15 residues. Trimming shortened V by 3 bases and J by 6 bases, and 16 bases separated the two germline ends. The CDR3 region is CASSFSGTQGDTQYF. Written as DNA, the CDR3 is TGTGCCAGCAGTTTTTCTGGGACCCAGGGGGATACGCAGTATTTT.

This sequence joins TRBV12-3 or TRBV12-4 and TRBJ2-3, with D possibly being TRBD2 (7 bases). The CDR3 consists of 14 residues. V lost 4 bases and J 4 bases, leaving 12 bases between the germline ends. The CDR3 sequence: CASSWSGGPDTQYF. The DNA of the CDR3 is TGTGCCAGCAGTTGGTCCGGGGGGCCAGATACGCAGTATTTT.

This rearrangement joins TRBV14 to TRBJ2-1; D may be TRBD1 or TRBD2 (5 bases each). The V end was cut by 1 base, the J end by 15 bases, with 10 bases between. Germline V gives CDR1 SGHDN, CDR2 FVKESK. The CDR3 consists of 11 residues. The CDR3 here is CASSQAGLPFF. CDR3 in DNA: TGTGCCAGCAGCCAAGCGGGGCTTCCGTTCTTC. The whole variable domain, filled in from reference TRBV14 and TRBJ2-1, reads EAGVTQFPSHSVIEKGQTVTLRCDPISGHDNLYWYRRVMGKEIKFLLHFVKESKQDESGMPNNRFLAERTGGTYSTLKVQPAELEDSGVYFCASSQAGLPFFGPGTRLTVL.

This clonotype has only a few counts. This chain uses TRBV6-1 with TRBJ2-1; D gene unclear. The germline V gene has CDR1 MNHNS and CDR2 SASEGT. With 2 bases removed from V and 6 bases from J, the gap between germline ends came to 14 bases. This CDR3 is 15 amino acids long. The CDR3 nucleotides are TGTGCCAGCAGTGAATTATTAGGTAATCCCAATGAGCAGTTCTTC. This sequence encodes CASSELLGNPNEQFF.

This chain uses TRBV6-5 with TRBJ1-2; D gene uncertain. Germline CDR1 is MNHEY and CDR2 is SVGAGI. The CDR3 totals 15 residues. Deletions cut 3 bases from V and 2 bases from J, with 13 bases between. The CDR3 here is CASSYGRPTNYGYTF. The CDR3 DNA follows: TGTGCCAGCAGTTATGGCAGACCTACAAACTATGGCTACACCTTC.